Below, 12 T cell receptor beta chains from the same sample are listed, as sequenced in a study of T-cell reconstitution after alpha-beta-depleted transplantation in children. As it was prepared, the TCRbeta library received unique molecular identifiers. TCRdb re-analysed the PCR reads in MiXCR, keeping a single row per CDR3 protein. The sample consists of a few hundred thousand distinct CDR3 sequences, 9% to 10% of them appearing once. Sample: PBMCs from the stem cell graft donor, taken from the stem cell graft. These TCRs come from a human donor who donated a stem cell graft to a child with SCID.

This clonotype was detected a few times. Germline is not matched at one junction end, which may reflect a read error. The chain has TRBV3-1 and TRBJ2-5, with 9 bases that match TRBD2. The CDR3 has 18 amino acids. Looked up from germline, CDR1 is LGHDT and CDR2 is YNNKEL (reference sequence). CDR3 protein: CASTQEWALAGKQETQYF. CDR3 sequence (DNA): TGTGCCAGCACCCAAGAGTGGGCTCTAGCGGGGAAACAAGAGACCCAGTACTTC.

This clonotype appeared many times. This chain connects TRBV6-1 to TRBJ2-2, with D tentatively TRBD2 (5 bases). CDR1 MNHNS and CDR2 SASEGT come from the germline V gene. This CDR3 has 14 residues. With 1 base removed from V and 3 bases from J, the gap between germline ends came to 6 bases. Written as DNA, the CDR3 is TGTGCCAGCAGTGAAGAGCGGTACACCGGGGAGCTGTTTTTT. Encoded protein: CASSEERYTGELFF.

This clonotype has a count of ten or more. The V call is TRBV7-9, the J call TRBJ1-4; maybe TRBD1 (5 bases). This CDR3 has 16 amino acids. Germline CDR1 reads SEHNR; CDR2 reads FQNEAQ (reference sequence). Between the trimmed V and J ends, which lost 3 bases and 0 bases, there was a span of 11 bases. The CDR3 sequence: CASSFLRGATNEKLFF. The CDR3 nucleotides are TGTGCCAGCAGCTTCCTCAGAGGGGCAACTAATGAAAAACTGTTTTTT.

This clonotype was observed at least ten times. The CDR3: CSAATQGPSSYNEQFF. For the CDR3, the DNA is TGCAGTGCTGCAACACAGGGGCCCAGCTCCTACAATGAGCAGTTCTTC. The chain couples TRBV20-1 to TRBJ2-1; 7 positions match TRBD1. J gave up 0 bases and V 5 bases, and 10 bases lay outside the gene matches. This CDR3 has 16 residues. The germline V gene encodes CDR1 DFQATT and CDR2 SNEGSKA (reference sequence).

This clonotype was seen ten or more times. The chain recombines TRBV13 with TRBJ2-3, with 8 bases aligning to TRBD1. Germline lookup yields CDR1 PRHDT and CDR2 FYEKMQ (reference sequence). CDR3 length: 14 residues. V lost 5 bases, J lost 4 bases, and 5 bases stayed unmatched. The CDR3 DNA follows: TGTGCCAGCAGCCGGACAGGGAAATCAGATACGCAGTATTTT. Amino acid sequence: CASSRTGKSDTQYF.

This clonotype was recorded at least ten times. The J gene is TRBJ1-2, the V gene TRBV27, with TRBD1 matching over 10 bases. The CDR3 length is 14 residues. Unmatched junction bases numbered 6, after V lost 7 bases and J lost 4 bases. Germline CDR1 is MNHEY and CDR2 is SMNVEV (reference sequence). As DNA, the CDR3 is TGTGCCAGCAACCAGACAGGGGGCGCCTATGGCTACACCTTC. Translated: CASNQTGGAYGYTF.

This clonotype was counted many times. The DNA for the CDR3 is TGCGCCAGCAGCTTGGCGTGGGGAATGAACACTGAAGCTTTCTTT. Its translation: CASSLAWGMNTEAFF. This sequence joins TRBV5-1 and TRBJ1-1; the D is unclear. The CDR3 covers 15 residues. V was trimmed by 0 bases and J by 0 bases, leaving 9 bases between them. The germline gives CDR1 SGHRS, CDR2 YFSETQ.

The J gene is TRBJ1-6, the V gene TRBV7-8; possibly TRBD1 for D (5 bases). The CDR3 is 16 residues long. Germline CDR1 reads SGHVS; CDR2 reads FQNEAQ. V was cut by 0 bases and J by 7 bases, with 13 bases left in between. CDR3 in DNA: TGTGCCAGCAGCTTAGCGACGGCAGGGCCCAATTCACCCCTCCACTTT. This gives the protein CASSLATAGPNSPLHF.

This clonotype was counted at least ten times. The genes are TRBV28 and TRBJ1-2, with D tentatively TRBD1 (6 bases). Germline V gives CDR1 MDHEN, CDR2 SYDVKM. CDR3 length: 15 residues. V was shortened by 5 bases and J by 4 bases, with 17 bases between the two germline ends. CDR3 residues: CASSLRGILTYGYTF. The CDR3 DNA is TGTGCCAGCAGTCTTAGGGGGATCCTAACCTATGGCTACACCTTC.

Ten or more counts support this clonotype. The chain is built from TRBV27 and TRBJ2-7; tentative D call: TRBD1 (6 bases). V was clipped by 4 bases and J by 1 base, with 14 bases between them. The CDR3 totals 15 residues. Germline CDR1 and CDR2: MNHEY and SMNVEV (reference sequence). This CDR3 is CASSSYRVGSYEQYF. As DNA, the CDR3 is TGTGCCAGCAGTTCCTACAGGGTAGGTTCCTACGAGCAGTACTTC.

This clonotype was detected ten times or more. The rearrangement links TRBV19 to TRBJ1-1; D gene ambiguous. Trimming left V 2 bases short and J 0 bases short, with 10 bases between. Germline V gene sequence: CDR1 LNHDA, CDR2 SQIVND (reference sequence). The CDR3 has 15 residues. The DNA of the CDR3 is TGTGCCAGTAGTATAAGCGGGATTTTGAACACTGAAGCTTTCTTT. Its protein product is CASSISGILNTEAFF.

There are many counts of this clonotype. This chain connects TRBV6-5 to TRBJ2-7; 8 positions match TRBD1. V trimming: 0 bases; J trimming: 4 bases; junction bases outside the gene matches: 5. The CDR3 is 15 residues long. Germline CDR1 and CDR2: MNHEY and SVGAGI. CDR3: CASSYSMGTGYEQYF. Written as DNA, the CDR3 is TGTGCCAGCAGTTACTCGATGGGGACAGGTTACGAGCAGTACTTC.